These 28 T cell receptor beta chains originate from one sample sequenced in a study of T-cell memory formation after mild COVID-19. TCRdb re-derived calls from the 5' RACE reads in MiXCR, one entry per CDR3 protein. In the table there are 350,000 or so distinct CDR3 sequences, around a fifth of which are singletons. Specimen: PBMCs or a T cell subset sorted from them (not recorded which). These receptors came from a man between 18 and 35 years old who had mild COVID-19 (a few samples of this study predate the infection). Cell type and time point are not known.

The V gene is TRBV27, the J gene TRBJ2-2, with a possible D match to TRBD1 (6 bases). CDR3 length equals 16 residues. Germline V gene sequence: CDR1 MNHEY, CDR2 SMNVEV (reference sequence). V was shortened by 7 bases and J by 1 base, with 16 bases between the two germline ends. CDR3 sequence reads: CASTAFRTVNTGELFF. CDR3 nucleotide sequence: TGTGCCAGCACCGCATTCAGGACAGTGAACACCGGGGAGCTGTTTTTT.

This clonotype was seen repeatedly, ten times or more. J is TRBJ2-3 and V is TRBV7-2, with TRBD2 matching over 14 bases. The length of the CDR3 is 17 residues. After removal of 5 bases from V and 6 bases from J, the junction contained 10 bases not matched to a gene. Germline loops: CDR1 SGHTA, CDR2 FQGNSA. In DNA, the CDR3 is TGTGCCAGCAGCCCGACCGGGACTAGCGGGGGCCCGGATACGCAGTATTTT. Translation: CASSPTGTSGGPDTQYF.

This sequence joins TRBV6-5 and TRBJ1-1; maybe TRBD1 (6 bases). This CDR3 has 12 residues. V shed 5 bases and J shed 3 bases, with 7 bases lying between them. The germline gives CDR1 MNHEY, CDR2 SVGAGI. The CDR3, as DNA: TGTGCCAGCAGTGGACAGTACACTGAAGCTTTCTTT. Encoded protein: CASSGQYTEAFF.

The chain is built from TRBV27 and TRBJ2-2, with no clear D. Between the trimmed V and J ends, which lost 1 base and 10 bases, there was a span of 13 bases. Germline loops: CDR1 MNHEY, CDR2 SMNVEV (reference sequence). CDR3 length: 14 amino acids. The chain's CDR3 is CASSLLTQRKELFF. For the CDR3, the DNA is TGTGCCAGCAGTTTATTGACCCAACGAAAGGAGCTGTTTTTT.

A few counts support this clonotype. The chain recombines TRBV6-2 or TRBV6-3 with TRBJ2-7, with 9 nucleotides matching TRBD1. Germline V gives CDR1 MNHEY, CDR2 SVGEGT. This CDR3 spans 12 amino acids. J lost 3 bases, V lost 8 bases, and 2 bases had no gene match. The CDR3 region is CASWDRDYEQYF. In DNA, the CDR3 is TGTGCCAGCTGGGACAGGGACTACGAGCAGTACTTC.

The V call is TRBV2, the J call TRBJ2-2, with 9 bases that match TRBD1. The CDR3 contains 18 residues. Germline trimming cut 11 bases from V and 5 bases from J; bases unmatched to any gene: 21. Per germline, CDR1 SNHLY and CDR2 FYNNEI. DNA of the CDR3: TGTGCCTTCAATAACAGAGGACAGGGGAATCAGAGAACCGGGGAGCTGTTTTTT. The encoded protein is CAFNNRGQGNQRTGELFF.

This clonotype was found many times. The CDR3 loop is CASSAGQGQETQYF. Written as DNA, the CDR3 is TGCGCCAGCAGCGCTGGACAGGGGCAAGAGACCCAGTACTTC. The V gene is TRBV5-1, the J gene TRBJ2-5; 9 nucleotides align to TRBD1. The germline V gene has CDR1 SGHRS and CDR2 YFSETQ. This CDR3 has 14 amino acids. J lost 2 bases, V lost 4 bases, and 3 bases had no gene match.

This clonotype has just a few counts. J is TRBJ2-1 and V is TRBV18; weak D call: TRBD1 (6 bases). The V gene's germline CDR1 is KGHSH and CDR2 LQKENI. Trimming left V 3 bases short and J 2 bases short, with 11 bases between. The CDR3 is 15 residues long. CDR3 protein: CASSPGTPAYNEQFF. The CDR3 DNA follows: TGTGCCAGCTCACCCGGGACACCAGCCTACAATGAGCAGTTCTTC.

This clonotype was observed a handful of times. The chain is built from TRBV4-2 and TRBJ1-1; tentatively, D is TRBD1 (5 bases). The CDR3 totals 18 residues. CDR1 is LGHNA, CDR2 YNFKEQ, per germline. V dropped 0 bases and J dropped 2 bases, with 19 bases sitting between them. The CDR3 bases are TGTGCCAGCAGCCAAGATGAGCGGGCTACAGGTCTTAACACTGAAGCTTTCTTT. The encoded protein is CASSQDERATGLNTEAFF.

This chain links TRBV7-2 with TRBJ1-3; 8 nucleotides agree with TRBD1. The CDR3 runs 15 residues. CDR1 is SGHTA, CDR2 FQGNSA, per germline. J gave up 4 bases and V 5 bases, and 7 bases lay outside the gene matches. This CDR3 is CASSPNRQGGNTIYF. CDR3 bases: TGTGCCAGCAGCCCCAACCGACAGGGGGGAAACACCATATATTTT.

The chain couples TRBV6-4 to TRBJ2-3; D ambiguous. Trimming cost V 2 bases and J 4 bases, with 13 bases left between them. Per germline, CDR1 MRHNA and CDR2 SNTAGT. The CDR3 is 15 residues long. The CDR3: CASSDHRLAPDTQYF. The CDR3, as DNA: TGTGCCAGCAGTGACCACCGGTTAGCCCCAGATACGCAGTATTTT.

The chain is built from TRBV4-3 and TRBJ2-3; 12 nucleotides match TRBD2. The length of the CDR3 is 17 residues. V was pared by 2 bases and J by 6 bases, with 9 bases of the junction left unmatched. Germline CDR1 reads LGHNA; CDR2 reads YSLEER. The CDR3 reads CASSQQGLAGGQDTQYF. Written as DNA, the CDR3 is TGCGCCAGCAGCCAACAGGGGCTAGCGGGGGGGCAGGATACGCAGTATTTT.

This clonotype was counted at least ten times. This CDR3 is CASSQGGSASTDTQYF. CDR3 coding DNA: TGCGCCAGCAGCCAAGGAGGCAGCGCGAGCACAGATACGCAGTATTTT. V is TRBV4-1 and J is TRBJ2-3; D is undetermined. Trimming shortened V by 1 base and J by 0 bases, and 11 bases separated the two germline ends. The V gene's germline CDR1 is MGHRA and CDR2 YSYEKL. The CDR3 is 16 residues long.

This rearrangement joins TRBV20-1 to TRBJ1-1; weak D call: TRBD1 (5 bases). Germline V gene data show CDR1 as DFQATT and CDR2 as SNEGSKA (reference sequence). Between the trimmed V and J ends, which lost 6 bases and 0 bases, there was a span of 8 bases. This CDR3 has 12 amino acids. The CDR3 region has the DNA TGCAGTGCAGGGGAATTGAACACTGAAGCTTTCTTT. This translates into CSAGELNTEAFF.

The V and J genes are TRBV28 and TRBJ2-1; D is possibly TRBD1 (6 bases). This CDR3 contains 14 residues. Germline V CDR1 and CDR2: MDHEN, SYDVKM. V gave up 6 bases and J gave up 10 bases, with 19 bases separating them. The CDR3 sequence: CASSPGGTVAEQFF. In DNA, the CDR3 is TGTGCCAGCAGCCCTGGGGGCACCGTCGCAGAGCAGTTCTTC.

In its sample, this clonotype was seen a few times. The V and J genes are TRBV12-3 or TRBV12-4 and TRBJ1-2; D call uncertain. Trimming removed 3 bases from V and 2 bases from J, with 7 bases in between. CDR3 length: 13 amino acids. CDR3 protein: CASSFTLNYGYTF. Written as DNA, the CDR3 is TGTGCCAGCAGTTTTACTCTCAACTATGGCTACACCTTC.

The chain recombines TRBV6-1 with TRBJ1-1; D gene ambiguous. The germline gives CDR1 MNHNS, CDR2 SASEGT. CDR3 length: 15 amino acids. V was trimmed by 7 bases and J by 0 bases, leaving 15 bases between them. For the CDR3, the DNA is TGTGCCAGCACAGACACCTCGTTCATGAACACTGAAGCTTTCTTT. Translating gives CASTDTSFMNTEAFF.

This clonotype turned up a few times. This chain links TRBV4-3 with TRBJ1-4; no definite D call. The germline V and J ends were trimmed by 1 base and 0 bases, with 3 bases remaining between them. Germline values: CDR1 LGHNA, CDR2 YSLEER. The length of the CDR3 is 14 residues. The CDR3 bases are TGCGCCAGCAGCCAAGTGGCAACTAATGAAAAACTGTTTTTT. Amino acids: CASSQVATNEKLFF.

This clonotype is medium-sized. The CDR3 DNA reads as TGTGCCAGCAGCCGTTACGAGGGCGGTTATAGCAATCAGCCCCAGCATTTT. Residues: CASSRYEGGYSNQPQHF. The chain carries TRBV7-9 and TRBJ1-5; D is undetermined. The ends were cut back, 5 bases at V and 0 bases at J, with 17 bases in the middle. This CDR3 is built from 17 residues. Germline-derived CDR1 and CDR2 are SEHNR and FQNEAQ (reference sequence).

Only a few counts were recorded for this clonotype. The chain combines TRBV7-2 with TRBJ2-1, with D possibly TRBD2 on 6 matching bases. CDR1 is SGHTA and CDR2 is FQGNSA in the germline V gene. The CDR3 has 17 residues. The V end was cut by 3 bases, the J end by 9 bases, with 24 bases between. The CDR3 spells CASSFLPGLGLSAEQFF. The CDR3 bases are TGTGCCAGCAGCTTTTTACCGGGACTCGGCCTCTCGGCTGAGCAGTTCTTC.

This clonotype was seen a handful of times. The CDR3 region is CSVEDQGSYEQYF. For the CDR3, the DNA is TGCAGCGTTGAAGATCAGGGCTCCTACGAGCAGTACTTC. The V gene is TRBV29-1, the J gene TRBJ2-7, with D perhaps TRBD1 (5 bases). The CDR3 consists of 13 residues. CDR1 is SQVTM, CDR2 ANQGSEA, per germline. The germline V and J ends were trimmed by 0 bases and 0 bases, with 6 bases remaining between them.

This clonotype was seen ten or more times. The rearrangement joins TRBV28 to TRBJ1-4, with D possibly TRBD1 on 6 matching bases. CDR1 and CDR2 (germline): MDHEN, SYDVKM. V was shortened by 6 bases and J by 8 bases, with 28 bases between the two germline ends. The CDR3 length is 18 residues. The CDR3 nucleotides read TGTGCCAGCAGCCCATTTGGCACAGGGCGGGGACGTGGGGAAAAACTGTTTTTT. Its translation is CASSPFGTGRGRGEKLFF. Supplemented by reference TRBV28 and TRBJ1-4, the full variable domain reads DVKVTQSSRYLVKRTGEKVFLECVQDMDHENMFWYRQDPGLGLRLIYFSYDVKMKEKGDIPEGYSVSREKKERFSLILESASTNQTSMYLCASSPFGTGRGRGEKLFFGSGTQLSVL.

The chain is built from TRBV7-2 and TRBJ2-7, with D possibly being TRBD2 (5 bases). The V gene lost 4 bases and the J gene lost 12 bases, with 19 bases spanning the gap. The CDR3 is 13 amino acids. Germline V lookup: CDR1 SGHTA, CDR2 FQGNSA. The CDR3 nucleotides read TGTGCCAGCAGCTCGACGGACCTAGGGAGTAGGTACTTC. Amino acid sequence: CASSSTDLGSRYF.

This clonotype was counted between two and nine times. This chain links TRBV20-1 with TRBJ2-1; 10 bases match TRBD2. Germline V gene lookup returns CDR1 DFQATT and CDR2 SNEGSKA (reference sequence). The ends lost 6 bases at V and 9 bases at J; junction bases unmatched: 11. CDR3 length: 14 residues. CDR3 in DNA: TGCAGTGCGAATCGTCCGGGACTAGCGTTTGAGCAGTTCTTC. It specifies CSANRPGLAFEQFF.

Points on this clonotype: A junction boundary mismatches the germline segment, possibly from a read error. The chain has TRBV12-3 or TRBV12-4 and TRBJ2-3, with D hard to call. This CDR3 contains 11 residues. DNA of the CDR3: TGTGCCAGCAGTTTAGGGCCCGGGCCCCATTTT. Protein sequence: CASSLGPGPHF.

In its sample, this clonotype was seen a few times. The chain is built from TRBV28 and TRBJ1-1, with D possibly TRBD1 on 6 matching bases. The V end lost 5 bases, the J end lost 4 bases, and 17 bases lay between the germline ends. In germline, CDR1 is MDHEN, CDR2 SYDVKM. The CDR3 totals 15 residues. As DNA, the CDR3 is TGTGCCAGCAGTCCCGGTTCTGGCAGGGGCACTGAAGCTTTCTTT. Translating gives CASSPGSGRGTEAFF. The variable domain in full, completed from reference TRBV28 and TRBJ1-1, reads DVKVTQSSRYLVKRTGEKVFLECVQDMDHENMFWYRQDPGLGLRLIYFSYDVKMKEKGDIPEGYSVSREKKERFSLILESASTNQTSMYLCASSPGSGRGTEAFFGQGTRLTVV.

The chain has TRBV7-9 and TRBJ1-5; tentative D call: TRBD1 (6 bases). CDR1 SEHNR and CDR2 FQNEAQ come from the germline V gene (reference sequence). The ends were cut back, 6 bases at V and 7 bases at J, with 16 bases in the middle. The length of the CDR3 is 14 residues. The CDR3 loop reads CASSRGGGFQPQHF. As DNA, the CDR3 is TGTGCCAGCAGTCGAGGGGGGGGATTCCAGCCCCAGCATTTT.

This clonotype was found a few times. The chain couples TRBV7-2 to TRBJ1-2; D unclear. From germline, CDR1 is SGHTA and CDR2 FQGNSA. The V and J ends lost 2 bases and 8 bases respectively, with 18 bases between them. CDR3 length: 15 amino acids. CDR3 coding DNA: TGTGCCAGCAGCTTAAACGGGCAGGAGTCACAAGGCTACACCTTC. Translating gives CASSLNGQESQGYTF.